Below, 13 T cell receptor beta chains from the same sample are listed, as sequenced in a study of control samples from healthy donors and cancer patients. The repertoire was sequenced with immunoSEQ multiplex PCR; TCRdb's copy has only in-frame clones and lacks some. The sample consists of over 150,000 clones, approximately 94% of them appearing once. The sample was blood. The source of these receptors is a woman in her late teens or twenties in good health.

This clone was counted a few times. CDR3: CASSFSGYEQYF. The CDR3 region has the DNA TGCGCCAGCAGCTTTAGCGGATACGAGCAGTACTTC. The chain is built from TRBV5-1 and TRBJ2-7, with D possibly TRBD2 on 6 matching bases. V was trimmed by 2 bases and J by 4 bases, leaving 7 bases between them. Germline loops: CDR1 SGHRS, CDR2 YFSETQ. The CDR3 runs to 12 residues.

J is TRBJ2-7 and V is TRBV7-4, with TRBD1 as a possible D gene (7 bases). The CDR3 is 15 amino acids. The V and J ends lost 5 bases and 0 bases respectively, with 14 bases between them. Germline V gene sequence: CDR1 SGHVT, CDR2 SQSDAQ. CDR3 protein: CASSAGQISSYEQYF. The CDR3 bases are TGTGCCAGCAGCGCGGGACAGATAAGCTCCTACGAGCAGTACTTC. Variable domain in full (rest from reference TRBV7-4 and TRBJ2-7): GAGVSQSPRYKVAKRGRDVALRCDSISGHVTLYWYRQTLGQGSEVLTYSQSDAQRDKSGRPSGRFSAERPERSVSTLKIQRTEQGDSAVYLCASSAGQISSYEQYFGPGTRLTVT.

This rearrangement joins TRBV6-6 to TRBJ2-3; 12 nucleotides line up with TRBD1. The CDR3 spans 16 residues. Germline-derived CDR1 and CDR2 are MNHNY and SVGAGI (reference sequence). V lost 5 bases and J lost 4; bases outside the gene matches: 7. CDR3 bases: TGTGCCAGCAGTACCCCCGGGACAGGGGGCGCAGATACGCAGTATTTT. It specifies CASSTPGTGGADTQYF.

This clone was recorded once. The gene calls are TRBV2 and TRBJ1-5, with D unclear. The germline V and J ends were trimmed by 0 bases and 2 bases, with 5 bases remaining between them. The CDR3 is 14 amino acids. CDR1 is SNHLY, CDR2 FYNNEI, per germline. The chain's CDR3 is CASSEATGNQPQHF. The CDR3 nucleotides are TGTGCCAGCAGTGAAGCAACAGGCAATCAGCCCCAGCATTTT.

J is TRBJ1-1 and V is TRBV19; D is undetermined. V was cut by 5 bases and J by 4 bases, with 8 bases left in between. Germline loops: CDR1 LNHDA, CDR2 SQIVND (reference sequence). The CDR3 loop spans 12 amino acids. CDR3 loop: CASSPQPTEAFF. The DNA for the CDR3 is TGTGCCAGTAGTCCCCAACCCACTGAAGCTTTCTTT. Filled out from reference TRBV19 and TRBJ1-1, the complete variable domain reads DGGITQSPKYLFRKEGQNVTLSCEQNLNHDAMYWYRQDPGQGLRLIYYSQIVNDFQKGDIAEGYSVSREKKESFPLTVTSAQKNPTAFYLCASSPQPTEAFFGQGTRLTVV.

The V and J genes are TRBV2 and TRBJ2-2, with a tentative D call TRBD2 (6 bases). Germline assignment: CDR1 SNHLY and CDR2 FYNNEI. V dropped 9 bases and J dropped 5 bases, with 10 bases sitting between them. The CDR3 extends over 12 amino acids. CDR3 nucleotide sequence: TGTGCCAGTAGCGGAGATACCGGGGAGCTGTTTTTT. This translates into CASSGDTGELFF.

The chain uses TRBV27 and TRBJ1-1; the D is unclear. Trimming left V 5 bases short and J 0 bases short, with 7 bases between. The CDR3 is made up of 13 amino acids. Germline V lookup: CDR1 MNHEY, CDR2 SMNVEV (reference sequence). CDR3 in amino acids: CASSPYMNTEAFF. The CDR3 DNA is TGTGCCAGCAGTCCCTACATGAACACTGAAGCTTTCTTT.

A word on this clone: The identical CDR3 is also encoded by other nucleotide sequences in the sample. V gene TRBV15 combines with J gene TRBJ1-2; 7 positions agree with TRBD1. Per germline, CDR1 LNHNV and CDR2 YYDKDF (reference sequence). The CDR3 consists of 15 residues. The V segment lost 0 bases and the J segment 4 bases; nucleotides outside the gene matches: 5. DNA of the CDR3: TGTGCCACCAGCAGAGATGACAGGGCCATCTATGGCTACACCTTC. Amino acids: CATSRDDRAIYGYTF.

This rearrangement joins TRBV5-8 to TRBJ1-2, with unresolved D. In germline, CDR1 is SGHTS, CDR2 YDEGEE. There are 14 residues in the CDR3. Trimming removed 0 bases from V and 1 base from J, with 7 bases in between. CDR3 sequence (DNA): TGTGCCAGCAGCTTGGATCAGATTAACTATGGCTACACCTTC. Its translation: CASSLDQINYGYTF.

V and J are TRBV3-1 (or the pseudogene TRBV3-2) and TRBJ2-3, with 9 bases that match TRBD2. Germline assignment: CDR1 LGHDT and CDR2 YNNKEL (reference sequence). This CDR3 is 19 amino acids long. V lost 5 bases and J lost 0; bases outside the gene matches: 15. The CDR3 bases are TGTGCCAGCAGCTTCCGGGCCAAGACTAGCGGAGAAAGCACAGATACGCAGTATTTT. Translation gives CASSFRAKTSGESTDTQYF.

The J gene is TRBJ1-2, the V gene TRBV6-5; 7 bases are a match to TRBD1. Germline V gene lookup returns CDR1 MNHEY and CDR2 SVGAGI. J lost 8 bases, V lost 9 bases, and 3 bases had no gene match. This CDR3 comprises 10 residues. CDR3 DNA sequence: TGTGCCAGTGGGGGACAGGGCTACACCTTC. It translates to CASGGQGYTF.

The chain recombines TRBV6-6 with TRBJ2-2, with D perhaps matching TRBD1 or TRBD2 (6 bases each). Per the germline V gene, CDR1 is MNHNY and CDR2 is SVGAGI (reference sequence). V was trimmed by 11 bases and J by 4 bases, leaving 14 bases between them. The CDR3 length is 13 residues. As DNA, the CDR3 is TGTGCCGGCACTCCGGGGGCCACCGGGGAGCTGTTTTTT. It is translated as CAGTPGATGELFF.

This sequence joins TRBV21-1 and TRBJ2-3; TRBD2, as called in the table, went unchecked against the DNA. TRBV21-1 is a pseudogene locus. The length of the CDR3 is 18 residues. The CDR3: CASSKDRELAGARDTQYF. The DNA for the CDR3 is TGTGCCAGCAGCAAGGACAGGGAACTAGCGGGAGCTCGAGATACGCAGTATTTT.